The T cell receptor beta chain described here comes from a study of shared clonotypes between healthy human individuals. Only in-frame clones appear in the TCRdb table, and some are missing; sequencing was by immunoSEQ multiplex PCR. Of 2 million to 3 million clones in the sample, 80% to 95% were seen once. This clone has a handful of counts. Antigen unknown. Overall study findings and caveats: The generation probabilities recorded for non-shared clonotypes fell below those of clonotypes shared by all four donors.

V dropped 5 bases and J dropped 1 base, with 7 bases sitting between them. The CDR3 is made up of 13 amino acids. Germline V CDR1 and CDR2: SEHNR, FQNEAQ (reference sequence). Sequenced: naive CD4+ T cells from PBMCs. The subset: CD45RA+ positively selected. The sequence derives from a man aged 18 to 29 in good health. Some clones in this sample may be carry-over from other donors' samples. The chain links TRBV7-9 to TRBJ2-3, with D possibly TRBD1 on 6 matching bases. CDR3 DNA sequence: TGTGCCAGCAGCCCAGGGGGCACAGATACGCAGTATTTT. Translating it yields CASSPGGTDTQYF. The whole variable domain, filled in from reference TRBV7-9 and TRBJ2-3, reads DTGVSQNPRHKITKRGQNVTFRCDPISEHNRLYWYRQTLGQGPEFLTYFQNEAQLEKSRLLSDRFSAERPKGSFSTLEIQRTEQGDSAMYLCASSPGGTDTQYFGPGTRLTVL.